Below, 8 T cell receptor beta chains from the same sample are listed, as sequenced in a study of T cells in Graves' hyperthyroidism and ophthalmopathy. RNA transcripts yielded amplified TCR beta CDR3 regions. The HTBI set primed first-round TCR CDR3 RT-PCR. TCRdb fed the multiplex PCR reads into MiXCR, producing one record per CDR3 protein. Of under 300,000 distinct CDR3 sequences listed, 25% to 30% are singletons. Material for sequencing was blood. These receptors were taken from a man in his forties with Graves' hyperthyroidism that later progressed to Graves' ophthalmopathy.

V usage is TRBV20-1 and J usage is TRBJ2-5; D is unclear. CDR1 DFQATT and CDR2 SNEGSKA come from the germline V gene (reference sequence). Trimming took off 1 base at V and 5 bases at J, with 17 bases between the two ends. CDR3 size: 15 residues. CDR3 nucleotides: TGCAGTGCTAGAGGGGCCAGGCCCGAAGGGGAGACCCAGTACTTC. It yields the protein CSARGARPEGETQYF.

This clonotype was seen ten or more times. This rearrangement joins TRBV24-1 to TRBJ2-7; 7 nucleotides align to TRBD1. This CDR3 contains 14 residues. Germline assignment: CDR1 KGHDR and CDR2 SFDVKD. J lost 6 bases, V lost 7 bases, and 11 bases had no gene match. This CDR3 reads CATSTGDLGSEQYF. For the CDR3, the DNA is TGTGCCACCAGCACAGGGGACCTGGGTTCCGAGCAGTACTTC.

This clonotype has ten or more counts. A read error may produce the germline difference seen at one junction end. The chain joins TRBV24-1 to TRBJ2-2; D possibly matches TRBD1 or TRBD2 (6 bases each). CDR1 and CDR2 from the germline V gene are KGHDR and SFDVKD. This CDR3 region has 15 residues. The CDR3 reads CATSPGDSNTEELFF. CDR3 DNA sequence: TGTGCCACCAGTCCAGGGGACTCGAACACCGAGGAGCTGTTTTTT.

This clonotype was observed at least ten times. The chain has TRBV2 and TRBJ2-7; D is unresolved. With 7 bases removed from V and 3 bases from J, the gap between germline ends came to 4 bases. This CDR3 has 10 residues. CDR1 is SNHLY and CDR2 is FYNNEI in the germline V gene. The CDR3 bases are TGTGCCAGCAACAACTACGAGCAGTACTTC. As protein: CASNNYEQYF. Complete variable domain (other parts from reference TRBV2 and TRBJ2-7): EPEVTQTPSHQVTQMGQEVILRCVPISNHLYFYWYRQILGQKVEFLVSFYNNEISEKSEIFDDQFSVERPDGSNFTLKIRSTKLEDSAMYFCASNNYEQYFGPGTRLTVT.

This clonotype was observed many times. The rearrangement joins TRBV11-3 to TRBJ2-7; 8 bases map to TRBD2. In germline, CDR1 is SGHNT, CDR2 YENEEA. There are 13 residues in the CDR3. The ends lost 5 bases at V and 5 bases at J; junction bases unmatched: 5. This chain's CDR3 is CASSRSGSNEQYF. CDR3 nucleotide sequence: TGTGCCAGCAGCCGAAGCGGGAGCAACGAGCAGTACTTC.

This clonotype was seen just once. The chain joins TRBV20-1 to TRBJ1-1; D is ambiguous. The germline V gene encodes CDR1 DFQATT and CDR2 SNEGSKA (reference sequence). This CDR3 comprises 14 residues. Trimming pared 3 bases from V and 0 bases from J, leaving 11 bases between. CDR3 sequence (DNA): TGCAGTGCTAGGGTGCGGATCATGAACACTGAAGCTTTCTTT. Its protein is CSARVRIMNTEAFF.

Many counts were recorded for this clonotype. The V call is TRBV19, the J call TRBJ1-5; 10 nucleotides line up with TRBD1. This CDR3 comprises 16 residues. Germline V gives CDR1 LNHDA, CDR2 SQIVND (reference sequence). Germline trimming cut 6 bases from V and 4 bases from J; bases unmatched to any gene: 9. CDR3 region: CASSLGQGVGNQPQHF. The CDR3 coding sequence is TGTGCCAGTAGCTTAGGACAGGGGGTAGGAAATCAGCCCCAGCATTTT.

The V gene is TRBV6-1, the J gene TRBJ2-5; either TRBD1 or TRBD2 may supply D (6 bases each). Germline V gives CDR1 MNHNS, CDR2 SASEGT. Trimming shortened V by 6 bases and J by 2 bases, and 16 bases separated the two germline ends. The CDR3 contains 15 residues. CDR3: CASSPARGPQETQYF. DNA of the CDR3: TGTGCCAGCAGCCCAGCCCGGGGGCCGCAAGAGACCCAGTACTTC.